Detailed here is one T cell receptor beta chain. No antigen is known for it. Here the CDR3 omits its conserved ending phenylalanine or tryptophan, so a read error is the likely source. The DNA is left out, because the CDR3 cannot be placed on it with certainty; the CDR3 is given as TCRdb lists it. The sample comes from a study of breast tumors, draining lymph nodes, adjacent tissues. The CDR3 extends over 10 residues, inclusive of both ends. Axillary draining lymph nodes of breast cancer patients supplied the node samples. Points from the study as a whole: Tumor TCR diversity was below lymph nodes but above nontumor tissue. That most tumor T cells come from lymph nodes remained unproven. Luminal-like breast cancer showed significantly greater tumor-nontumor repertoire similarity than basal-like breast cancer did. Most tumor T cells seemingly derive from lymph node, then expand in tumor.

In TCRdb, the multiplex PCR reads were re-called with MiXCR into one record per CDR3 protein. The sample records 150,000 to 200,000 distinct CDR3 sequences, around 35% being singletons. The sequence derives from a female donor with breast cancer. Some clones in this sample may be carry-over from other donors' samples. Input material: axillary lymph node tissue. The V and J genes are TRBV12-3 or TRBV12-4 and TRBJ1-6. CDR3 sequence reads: CASSTFDGRS.